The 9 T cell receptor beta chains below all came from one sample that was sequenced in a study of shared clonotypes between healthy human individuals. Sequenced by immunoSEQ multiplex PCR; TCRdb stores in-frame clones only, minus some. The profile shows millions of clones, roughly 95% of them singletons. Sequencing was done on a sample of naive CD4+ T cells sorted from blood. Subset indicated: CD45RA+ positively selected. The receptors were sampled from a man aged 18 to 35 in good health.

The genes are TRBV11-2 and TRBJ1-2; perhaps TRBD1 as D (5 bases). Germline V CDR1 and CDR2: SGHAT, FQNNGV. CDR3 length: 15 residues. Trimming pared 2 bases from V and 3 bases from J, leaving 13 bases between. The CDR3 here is CASSLSTAGDYGYTF. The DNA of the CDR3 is TGTGCCAGCAGCTTATCCACAGCGGGGGACTATGGCTACACCTTC.

CDR3 protein: CAISQAQGLAGGNQETQYF. In nucleotides, the CDR3 is TGTGCCATCAGTCAGGCTCAGGGACTAGCGGGAGGAAACCAAGAGACCCAGTACTTC. The chain has TRBV10-3 and TRBJ2-5; TRBD2 agrees at 15 bases. The ends lost 5 bases at V and 0 bases at J; junction bases unmatched: 10. The length of the CDR3 is 19 residues. Germline CDR1 and CDR2: ENHRY and SYGVKD.

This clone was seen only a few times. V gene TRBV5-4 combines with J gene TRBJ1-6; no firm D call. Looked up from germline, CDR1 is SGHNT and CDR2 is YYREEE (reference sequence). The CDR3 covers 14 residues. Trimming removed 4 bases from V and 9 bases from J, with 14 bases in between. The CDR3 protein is CASSTPAGGSPLHF. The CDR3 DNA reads TGTGCCAGCAGCACTCCCGCGGGCGGTTCACCCCTCCACTTT.

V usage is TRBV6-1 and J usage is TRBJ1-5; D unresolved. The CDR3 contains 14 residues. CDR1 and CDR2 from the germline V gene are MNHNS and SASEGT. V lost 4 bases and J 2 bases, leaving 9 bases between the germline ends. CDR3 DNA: TGTGCCAGCAGTGGGGGTTTCGGCAATCAGCCCCAGCATTTT. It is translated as CASSGGFGNQPQHF.

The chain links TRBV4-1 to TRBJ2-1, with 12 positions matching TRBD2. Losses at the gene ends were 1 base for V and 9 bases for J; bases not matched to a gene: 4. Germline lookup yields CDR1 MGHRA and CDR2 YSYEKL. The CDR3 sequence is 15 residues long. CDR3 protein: CASSQGLAGDVEQFF. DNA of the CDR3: TGCGCCAGCAGCCAAGGACTAGCGGGAGATGTTGAGCAGTTCTTC.

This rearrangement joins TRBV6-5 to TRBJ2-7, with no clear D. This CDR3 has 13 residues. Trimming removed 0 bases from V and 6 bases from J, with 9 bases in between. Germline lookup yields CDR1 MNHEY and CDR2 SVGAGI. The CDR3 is CASSYSMGGEQYF. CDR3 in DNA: TGTGCCAGCAGTTACTCGATGGGCGGCGAGCAGTACTTC.

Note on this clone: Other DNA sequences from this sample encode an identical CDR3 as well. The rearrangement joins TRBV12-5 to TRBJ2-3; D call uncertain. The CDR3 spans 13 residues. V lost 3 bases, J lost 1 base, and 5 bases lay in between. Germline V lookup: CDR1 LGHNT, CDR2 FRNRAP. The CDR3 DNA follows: TGTGCTAGTGGTTTAAGCGGCACAGATACGCAGTATTTT. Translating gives CASGLSGTDTQYF. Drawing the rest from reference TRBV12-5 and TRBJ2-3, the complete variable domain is DARVTQTPRHKVTEMGQEVTMRCQPILGHNTVFWYRQTMMQGLELLAYFRNRAPLDDSGMPKDRFSAEMPDATLATLKIQPSEPRDSAVYFCASGLSGTDTQYFGPGTRLTVL.

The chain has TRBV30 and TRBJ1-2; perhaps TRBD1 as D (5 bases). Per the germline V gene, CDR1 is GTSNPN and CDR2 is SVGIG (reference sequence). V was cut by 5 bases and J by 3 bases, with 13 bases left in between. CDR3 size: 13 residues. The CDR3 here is CAWGSRGDYGYTF. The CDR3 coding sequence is TGTGCCTGGGGTTCAAGGGGCGACTATGGCTACACCTTC.

CDR3 coding DNA: TGCGCCAGCAGCGTGTTCGTCGGGAGTAAAGAGACCCAGTACTTC. This gives the protein CASSVFVGSKETQYF. The rearrangement uses TRBV5-1 and TRBJ2-5, with a possible D match to TRBD2 (6 bases). This CDR3 comprises 15 residues. V was trimmed by 4 bases and J by 3 bases, leaving 16 bases between them. From germline, CDR1 is SGHRS and CDR2 YFSETQ.